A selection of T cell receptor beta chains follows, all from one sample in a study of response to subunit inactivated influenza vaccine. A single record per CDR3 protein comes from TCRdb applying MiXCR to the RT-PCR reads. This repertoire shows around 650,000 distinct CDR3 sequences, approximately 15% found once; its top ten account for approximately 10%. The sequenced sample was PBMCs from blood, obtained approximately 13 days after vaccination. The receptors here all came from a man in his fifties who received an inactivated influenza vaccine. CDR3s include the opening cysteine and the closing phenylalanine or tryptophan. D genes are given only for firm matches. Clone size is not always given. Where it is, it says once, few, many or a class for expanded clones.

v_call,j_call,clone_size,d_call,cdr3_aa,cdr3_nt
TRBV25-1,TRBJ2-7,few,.,CASSETGILYEQYF,TGTGCCAGCAGTGAAACAGGGATCCTCTACGAGCAGTACTTC
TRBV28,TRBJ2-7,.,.,CASSRPGVPSYEQYF,TGTGCCAGCAGTCGGCCCGGGGTTCCCTCCTACGAGCAGTACTTC
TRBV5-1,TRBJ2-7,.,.,CASSLAAEEQYF,TGCGCCAGCAGCTTGGCCGCCGAGGAGCAGTACTTC
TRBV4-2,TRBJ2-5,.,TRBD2,CASSQLLAGGGTQYF,TGTGCCAGCAGCCAACTTCTAGCGGGGGGTGGGACCCAGTACTTC
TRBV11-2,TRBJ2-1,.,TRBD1,CASSSPPAGTGRADEQFF,TGTGCCAGCAGCTCCCCCCCGGCCGGGACAGGGAGAGCGGATGAGCAGTTCTTC
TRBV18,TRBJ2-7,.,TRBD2,CASSQSVAGGASEQYF,TGTGCCAGCTCACAATCCGTAGCGGGCGGGGCCAGCGAGCAGTACTTC
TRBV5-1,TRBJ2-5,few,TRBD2,CASSPSGSQSETQYF,TGCGCCAGCAGCCCAAGCGGGAGCCAGTCGGAGACCCAGTACTTC
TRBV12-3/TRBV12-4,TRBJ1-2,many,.,CASSTDSYGYTF,TGTGCCAGCTCTACGGATTCCTATGGCTACACCTTC
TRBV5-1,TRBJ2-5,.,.,CASSLEGQKTQYF,TGCGCCAGCAGCTTGGAGGGGCAGAAGACCCAGTACTTC
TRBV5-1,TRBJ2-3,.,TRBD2,CASSLATGLAVDTQYF,TGCGCCAGCAGCTTGGCCACAGGACTAGCGGTAGATACGCAGTATTTT
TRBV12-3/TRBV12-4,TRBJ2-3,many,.,CASSLEGQSRTDTQYF,TGTGCCAGCAGTTTAGAGGGCCAGTCCCGCACAGATACGCAGTATTTT
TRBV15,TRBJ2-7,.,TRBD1,CATSRDLGIGQGAYEQYF,TGTGCCACCAGCAGAGACCTGGGGATAGGACAGGGGGCCTACGAGCAGTACTTC
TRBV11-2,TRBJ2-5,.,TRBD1,CASSLFMGTGMGPGETQYF,TGTGCCAGCAGCTTATTTATGGGGACAGGGATGGGTCCCGGCGAGACCCAGTACTTC
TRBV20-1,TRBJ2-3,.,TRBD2,CSAPLAGDTDTQYF,TGCAGTGCCCCCCTAGCGGGAGACACAGATACGCAGTATTTT
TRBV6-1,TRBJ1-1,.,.,CASSAKKMNTEAFF,TGTGCCAGCAGTGCAAAAAAGATGAACACTGAAGCTTTCTTT
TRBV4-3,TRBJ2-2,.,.,CASSQGDTYTGELFF,TGCGCCAGCAGCCAAGGGGACACCTACACCGGGGAGCTGTTTTTT
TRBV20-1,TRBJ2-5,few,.,CSASSSAQYF,TGCAGTGCTAGCTCTAGCGCCCAGTACTTC
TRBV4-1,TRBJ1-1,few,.,CASSQDPRGKGTEAFF,TGCGCCAGCAGCCAAGACCCCAGGGGAAAGGGCACTGAAGCTTTCTTT
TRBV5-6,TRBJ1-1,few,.,CASSLPAYTEAFF,TGTGCCAGCAGCTTGCCCGCGTACACTGAAGCTTTCTTT
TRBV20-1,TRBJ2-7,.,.,CSANRLSYEQYF,TGCAGTGCTAATAGGTTGTCCTACGAGCAGTACTTC
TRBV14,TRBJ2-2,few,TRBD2,CASSRLAGGTVGELFF,TGTGCCAGCAGCCGTCTAGCGGGAGGTACCGTCGGGGAGCTGTTTTTT
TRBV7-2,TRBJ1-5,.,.,CASSPVSYSNQPQHF,TGTGCCAGCAGCCCAGTGAGTTATAGCAATCAGCCCCAGCATTTT
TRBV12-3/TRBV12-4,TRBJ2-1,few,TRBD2,CASSPGDSGGEQFF,TGTGCCAGCAGTCCTGGGGATAGCGGGGGGGAGCAGTTCTTC
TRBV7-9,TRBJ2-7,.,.,CASSEQGHHEQYF,TGTGCCAGCAGCGAACAGGGTCACCACGAGCAGTACTTC
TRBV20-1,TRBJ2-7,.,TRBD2,CSAQGLAGVGELYF,TGCAGTGCTCAAGGACTAGCGGGAGTGGGGGAGCTGTACTTC
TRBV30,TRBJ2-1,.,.,CAWTQGFYNEQFF,TGTGCCTGGACTCAGGGCTTCTACAATGAGCAGTTCTTC
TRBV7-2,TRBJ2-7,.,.,CASSLSGNLWGEQYF,TGTGCCAGCAGCTTATCCGGTAACCTGTGGGGCGAGCAGTACTTC
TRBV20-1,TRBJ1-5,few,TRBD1,CSAAGTASNQPQHF,TGCAGTGCTGCCGGGACAGCAAGCAATCAGCCCCAGCATTTT